This T cell receptor (beta chain) originates from a study of response to subunit inactivated influenza vaccine. Whole-study findings and limits: Every seasonal influenza vaccination brings in few new T cells, the authors suggested.

This clonotype was detected ten times or more. The antigen is unknown. The CDR3 length is 14 residues. V shed 4 bases and J shed 7 bases, with 20 bases lying between them. The germline CDR1 and CDR2 sequences are DFQATT and SNEGSKA (reference sequence). One entry per CDR3 protein, called by TCRdb with MiXCR from the RT-PCR reads. The repertoire holds around 750,000 distinct CDR3 sequences, with 21% as singletons. This chain uses TRBV20-1 with TRBJ2-7; the D gene is possibly TRBD2 (6 bases). The receptor's source is a man aged 50-59 years who received an inactivated influenza vaccine. This specimen was PBMCs from blood, taken about 5 days after vaccination. The DNA of the CDR3 is TGCAGTGCTATGTCCGGGACTTCCTCGGAGGAGCAGTACTTC. Translation: CSAMSGTSSEEQYF.